The following is a TCR beta chain sequence with its context. What it binds is unknown. Between the trimmed V and J ends, which lost 3 bases and 0 bases, there was a span of 9 bases. The germline V gene encodes CDR1 MGHDK and CDR2 SYGVNS. The CDR3 sequence is 15 residues long. This specimen belongs to a study of CD8+CD57+ T cells in acquired aplastic anemia. Looking at the study overall: DNA from sorted CD4+ and CD8+ cells averaged around 3 ug. In CD4+ cells, healthy donors produced an average of approximately 9.9 million reads. Study-level findings and limits: The same twenty-nine CD8+ CDR3 sequences occurred in patients and in controls. Significant differences in CD8+ Simpson's diversity were not observed between patients and controls.

The template used for profiling TCR beta VDJ and CDR3 was genomic DNA. TCRdb re-called the reads with MiXCR, one entry per CDR3 protein. The repertoire has tens of thousands of distinct CDR3 sequences, around 63% of them found once; the top ten carry 20% to 30%. V gene TRBV25-1 combines with J gene TRBJ2-1; a weak D match, TRBD2 (5 bases). Sample: sorted CD4+, CD8+, or CD8+CD57+ T cells (not recorded which) from PBMCs. The origin of this receptor is a human donor in good health, serving as a control. CDR3 residues: CASSDPGGSYNEQFF. The CDR3 DNA reads TGTGCCAGCAGTGATCCCGGAGGCTCCTACAATGAGCAGTTCTTC. Full variable domain (remainder filled in from reference TRBV25-1 and TRBJ2-1): EADIYQTPRYLVIGTGKKITLECSQTMGHDKMYWYQQDPGMELHLIHYSYGVNSTEKGDLSSESTVSRIRTEHFPLTLESARPSHTSQYLCASSDPGGSYNEQFFGPGTRLTVL.